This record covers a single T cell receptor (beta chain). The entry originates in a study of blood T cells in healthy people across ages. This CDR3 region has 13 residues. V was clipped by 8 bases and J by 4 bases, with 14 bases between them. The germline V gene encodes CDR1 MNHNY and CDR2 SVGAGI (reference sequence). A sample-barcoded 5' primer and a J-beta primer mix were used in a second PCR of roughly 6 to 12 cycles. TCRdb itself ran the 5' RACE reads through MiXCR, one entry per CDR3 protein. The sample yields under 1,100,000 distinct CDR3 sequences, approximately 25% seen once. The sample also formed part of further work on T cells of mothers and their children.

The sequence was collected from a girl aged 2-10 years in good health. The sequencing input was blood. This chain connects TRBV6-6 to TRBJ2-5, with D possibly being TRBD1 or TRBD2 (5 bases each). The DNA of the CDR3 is TGTGCCAGCTTGTCAACCGGGGCAGAGACCCAGTACTTC. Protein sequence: CASLSTGAETQYF.